Listed here are 26 T cell receptor beta chains from one sample, sequenced in a study of CXCR3-negative and CXCR3-positive naive CD8 T cells (dated by TCRdb to between 2018 and 2021). What the work shows at the level of the full study, not this receptor alone: TRB CDR3s from CXCR3-positive naive cells showed higher hydrophobicity (lower Kidera factor 4), lower energy, and higher strength and volume indices than CXCR3-negative naive cells.

TCRdb records NextSeq 550 as the sequencer. The Human TCR Profiling Kit (MiLaboratory) was used to prepare UMI-labeled 5' RACE TRB cDNA libraries. TCRdb reprocessed the public reads and reports one entry per CDR3 protein sequence, without DNA. The table for this sample shows about 150,000 distinct CDR3 sequences. Roughly 0.39% of the sample is in the top ten clones. Their recognized antigens are unknown. The sequenced sample was naive CXCR3+ CD8+ T cells from blood. The cell subset or site tag for this specimen amounts to: CD45RO-CCR7+CD27+CD95- naive CD8+ T cells expressing CXCR3 (TNR3+). The receptors stem from a human donor in good health. Some clones in this sample may be carry-over from other donors' samples.

The chain combines TRBV29-1 with TRBJ2-1; absent DNA, TCRdb's TRBD2 call cannot be checked. The CDR3 consists of 15 residues. The germline CDR1 and CDR2 sequences are SQVTM and ANQGSEA. CDR3 residues: CSAASWDGSYNEQFF.

The gene calls are TRBV9 and TRBJ1-2. Germline V CDR1 and CDR2: SGDLS, YYNGEE. This CDR3 spans 12 amino acids. The CDR3 loop is CASSVENYGYTF.

The chain links TRBV20-1 to TRBJ2-1; there is no DNA to check the TCRdb D call of TRBD1. Germline V lookup: CDR1 DFQATT, CDR2 SNEGSKA (reference sequence). CDR3 length: 18 amino acids. This chain's CDR3 is CSAAIRDREPYSYNEQFF.

The rearrangement links TRBV7-2 to TRBJ2-5; TCRdb's D call of TRBD1 is untestable without DNA. Germline lookup yields CDR1 SGHTA and CDR2 FQGNSA. There are 16 residues in the CDR3. This chain's CDR3 is CASSLWGAGWSETQYF. The full variable domain, its missing parts supplied by reference TRBV7-2 and TRBJ2-5, is GAGVSQSPSNKVTEKGKDVELRCDPISGHTALYWYRQSLGQGLEFLIYFQGNSAPDKSGLPSDRFSAERTGGSVSTLTIQRTQQEDSAVYLCASSLWGAGWSETQYFGPGTRLLVL.

The V gene is TRBV7-9, the J gene TRBJ2-1. The germline CDR1 and CDR2 sequences are SEHNR and FQNEAQ (reference sequence). The CDR3 is made up of 15 amino acids. The CDR3 spells CASSFPASSYNEQFF.

The J gene is TRBJ2-1, the V gene TRBV3-1. This CDR3 has 13 residues. Germline V gives CDR1 LGHDT, CDR2 YNNKEL (reference sequence). This CDR3 reads CASSHVTLNEQFF.

The chain combines TRBV4-2 with TRBJ2-2. Germline loops: CDR1 LGHNA, CDR2 YNFKEQ. The CDR3 runs to 16 residues. This chain's CDR3 is CASSQDLAVGAGELFF.

The V and J genes are TRBV13 and TRBJ2-7; without DNA, the TCRdb call of TRBD2 cannot be checked. Germline V gives CDR1 PRHDT, CDR2 FYEKMQ (reference sequence). The CDR3 spans 13 residues. CDR3 protein: CASGTPLHREQYF. Full variable domain (outside the CDR3, taken from reference TRBV13 and TRBJ2-7): AAGVIQSPRHLIKEKRETATLKCYPIPRHDTVYWYQQGPGQDPQFLISFYEKMQSDKGSIPDRFSAQQFSDYHSELNMSSLELGDSALYFCASGTPLHREQYFGPGTRLTVT.

CDR3 in amino acids: CSARDSDRPPFAEAFF. The genes are TRBV20-1 and TRBJ1-1; there is no DNA to check the TCRdb D call of TRBD1. The CDR3 sequence is 16 residues long. The germline V gene has CDR1 DFQATT and CDR2 SNEGSKA (reference sequence).

The chain uses TRBV5-1 and TRBJ2-7. This CDR3 comprises 13 residues. Germline CDR1 is SGHRS and CDR2 is YFSETQ. CDR3 residues: CASSLAGVYEQYF.

The rearrangement joins TRBV24-1 to TRBJ2-3; checking the TCRdb D call of TRBD1 is not possible without DNA. The CDR3 spans 15 residues. Germline lookup yields CDR1 KGHDR and CDR2 SFDVKD. CDR3 amino acids: CATSDQDRNTDTQYF.

The chain is built from TRBV5-6 and TRBJ2-2. Per germline, CDR1 SGHDT and CDR2 YYEEEE. The CDR3 runs 18 residues. This chain's CDR3 is CASSHRWVGTPTPGELFF.

The chain links TRBV7-9 to TRBJ2-7; TCRdb designates TRBD1, a call that cannot be tested without DNA. The CDR3 spans 15 residues. Germline V gene data show CDR1 as SEHNR and CDR2 as FQNEAQ (reference sequence). The chain's CDR3 is CASSSYGDSSYEQYF.

The rearrangement uses TRBV25-1 and TRBJ2-7; TCRdb's D call, TRBD1, is unchecked because there is no DNA. CDR1 is MGHDK and CDR2 is SYGVNS in the germline V gene. CDR3 size: 15 residues. CDR3 protein: CASSPQDSDTYEQYF.

The CDR3 reads CASSVGYGGQGFSYEQYF. The chain links TRBV9 to TRBJ2-7; TCRdb lists TRBD1, though no DNA is available to test this call. The germline CDR1 and CDR2 sequences are SGDLS and YYNGEE. The CDR3 spans 18 residues.

The chain carries TRBV23-1 and TRBJ2-7. TRBV23-1 is recorded as an ORF, its role being uncertain. This CDR3 is built from 16 residues. CDR3 protein: CASSQVGYENSYEQYF.

The rearrangement joins TRBV12-3 or TRBV12-4 to TRBJ2-3. The CDR3 has 15 amino acids. The CDR3 here is CASSPLGSHTDTQYF.

The chain links TRBV5-1 to TRBJ2-1; TCRdb's D call, TRBD1, is unchecked because there is no DNA. The CDR3 covers 18 residues. Germline CDR1 SGHRS, CDR2 YFSETQ. The CDR3 loop is CASSFSPLLAQGSDEQFF.

The rearrangement links TRBV7-9 to TRBJ2-7; TCRdb names TRBD1, which stays unverified in the absence of DNA. The CDR3 covers 13 residues. Germline CDR1 is SEHNR and CDR2 is FQNEAQ (reference sequence). The CDR3 spells CASSLEGGYEQYF.

The CDR3 loop is CASSLVAFRWSGTDTQYF. This sequence joins TRBV28 and TRBJ2-3. Germline CDR1 and CDR2: MDHEN and SYDVKM. The CDR3 length is 18 residues.

V gene TRBV15 combines with J gene TRBJ2-7; TCRdb's D call of TRBD1 is untestable without DNA. Germline CDR1 reads LNHNV; CDR2 reads YYDKDF (reference sequence). The CDR3 is 15 amino acids. This CDR3 reads CATSNGQTNSYEQYF.

The chain joins TRBV15 to TRBJ2-2; TCRdb gives TRBD1 as the D gene, but with no DNA this cannot be confirmed. Germline V gives CDR1 LNHNV, CDR2 YYDKDF (reference sequence). The CDR3 is 14 amino acids. CDR3 sequence: CATSRVPGVGELFF.

V usage is TRBV25-1 and J usage is TRBJ1-2; TCRdb's D call of TRBD1 is untestable without DNA. The CDR3 covers 12 residues. Germline CDR1 MGHDK, CDR2 SYGVNS. The CDR3 loop reads CASRGQGYGYTF.

The V and J genes are TRBV20-1 and TRBJ2-5; TCRdb proposes TRBD1, but this gene call is untestable without DNA. The CDR3 is made up of 15 amino acids. Germline CDR1 is DFQATT and CDR2 is SNEGSKA (reference sequence). The CDR3 spells CSARGLGGLGETQYF.

The chain combines TRBV20-1 with TRBJ2-7. Looked up from germline, CDR1 is DFQATT and CDR2 is SNEGSKA (reference sequence). The CDR3 covers 16 residues. The CDR3 here is CSARDRSALYSYEQYF.

The chain is built from TRBV3-1 and TRBJ2-3; TCRdb names TRBD2, which stays unverified in the absence of DNA. Germline CDR1 and CDR2: LGHDT and YNNKEL (reference sequence). The CDR3 loop spans 17 amino acids. CDR3 region: CASSQARLAGLTDTQYF.